This is a list of T cell receptor beta chains from one sample in a study of metastatic and nonmetastatic thyroid tumors. TCRdb reassembled clones from the PCR reads with MiXCR. Of about 22,000 clones in the sample, roughly 18% were seen once. Sample: adjacent normal tissue. The receptors here all came from a male donor with papillary thyroid cancer or a benign thyroid nodule (not recorded which). Some clones in this sample may be carry-over from other donors' samples. Both conserved end residues are part of each CDR3. The order of the fields is D gene, clone size, J gene, V gene, CDR3 protein, CDR3 DNA. D genes are given only for firm matches. Where a row states a size, it is once, few, many or the class of an expanded clone; other rows omit it.

d_call: NA
clone_size: many
j_call: TRBJ1-1
v_call: TRBV19
cdr3_aa: CASSPLGGARVKGAFF
cdr3_nt: TGTGCCAGTAGTCCCCTGGGTGGGGCGAGGGTTAAAGGAGCTTTCTTT

d_call: NA
clone_size: medium-sized
j_call: TRBJ2-7
v_call: TRBV2
cdr3_aa: CASSDGAGDEQYF
cdr3_nt: TGTGCCAGCAGTGATGGTGCAGGGGACGAGCAGTACTTC

d_call: NA
clone_size: few
j_call: TRBJ1-5
v_call: TRBV15
cdr3_aa: CATSRMKGISNQPQNF
cdr3_nt: TGTGCCACCAGCAGAATGAAAGGGATATCCAATCAGCCCCAGAATTTT

d_call: TRBD1
clone_size: medium-sized
j_call: TRBJ2-5
v_call: TRBV7-8
cdr3_aa: CATGQQETQYF
cdr3_nt: TGTGCCACGGGACAGCAAGAGACCCAGTACTTC

d_call: TRBD2
clone_size: few
j_call: TRBJ2-1
v_call: TRBV7-2
cdr3_aa: CASSLSEGRAGLGTSGRKNVQFF
cdr3_nt: TGTGCCAGCAGCTTATCCGAGGGGCGTGCAGGACTAGGTACTAGCGGGAGAAAAAATGTGCAGTTCTTC

d_call: NA
clone_size: many
j_call: TRBJ2-5
v_call: TRBV28
cdr3_aa: CASSHNRVASETQYF
cdr3_nt: TGTGCCAGCAGCCACAACAGGGTAGCGTCAGAGACCCAGTACTTC

d_call: TRBD2
clone_size: many
j_call: TRBJ2-3
v_call: TRBV20-1
cdr3_aa: CSARDPAGRGDTQYF
cdr3_nt: TGCAGTGCTAGAGATCCCGCCGGGAGGGGAGATACGCAGTATTTT

d_call: NA
clone_size: many
j_call: TRBJ1-1
v_call: TRBV5-4
cdr3_aa: CASTRGANTEAFF
cdr3_nt: TGTGCCAGCACACGGGGGGCGAACACTGAAGCTTTCTTT

d_call: NA
clone_size: few
j_call: TRBJ2-7
v_call: TRBV27
cdr3_aa: CASSLVTGRNYEQYF
cdr3_nt: TGTGCCAGCAGTCTCGTGACAGGGAGGAACTACGAGCAGTACTTC

d_call: NA
clone_size: many
j_call: TRBJ1-2
v_call: TRBV30
cdr3_aa: CAWSEGYGYTF
cdr3_nt: TGTGCCTGGAGTGAGGGGTATGGCTACACCTTC

d_call: NA
clone_size: many
j_call: TRBJ2-5
v_call: TRBV3-1
cdr3_aa: CASSPRVDGEKTQYF
cdr3_nt: TGTGCCAGCAGCCCCCGAGTTGATGGGGAGAAGACCCAGTACTTC

d_call: NA
clone_size: few
j_call: TRBJ2-6
v_call: TRBV27
cdr3_aa: CASSPSGANVLTF
cdr3_nt: TGTGCCAGCTCTCCCTCTGGGGCCAACGTCCTGACTTTC

d_call: NA
clone_size: many
j_call: TRBJ2-5
v_call: TRBV7-2
cdr3_aa: CASSFEGSRQETQYF
cdr3_nt: TGTGCCAGCAGCTTTGAGGGTAGCCGCCAAGAGACCCAGTACTTC

d_call: TRBD2
clone_size: few
j_call: TRBJ2-3
v_call: TRBV27
cdr3_aa: CASSTPGLSTYTQYF
cdr3_nt: TGTGCCAGCAGTACTCCGGGACTAAGCACGTATACGCAGTATTTT

d_call: NA
clone_size: many
j_call: TRBJ2-2
v_call: TRBV9
cdr3_aa: CASSGGRSTGELFF
cdr3_nt: TGTGCCAGCAGCGGGGGGAGGAGCACCGGGGAGCTGTTTTTT

d_call: NA
clone_size: NA
j_call: TRBJ2-7
v_call: TRBV5-5
cdr3_aa: CASSYRVSYEQYF
cdr3_nt: TGTGCCAGCAGCTACAGGGTCTCCTACGAGCAGTACTTC

d_call: TRBD2
clone_size: once
j_call: TRBJ2-3
v_call: TRBV5-1
cdr3_aa: CASSLKGPGLAGTDTQYF
cdr3_nt: TGCGCCAGCAGCTTGAAGGGTCCGGGACTAGCGGGCACAGATACGCAGTATTTT

d_call: NA
clone_size: NA
j_call: TRBJ1-3
v_call: TRBV12-3/TRBV12-4
cdr3_aa: CASSYYSGNTIYF
cdr3_nt: TGTGCCAGCAGTTATTATTCTGGAAACACCATATATTTT

d_call: NA
clone_size: many
j_call: TRBJ2-3
v_call: TRBV9
cdr3_aa: CASSPEAGSTDTQYF
cdr3_nt: TGTGCCAGCAGCCCGGAGGCGGGAAGCACAGATACGCAGTATTTT

d_call: TRBD2
clone_size: few
j_call: TRBJ2-3
v_call: TRBV12-3/TRBV12-4
cdr3_aa: CTSSLSGGEGTDTQYF
cdr3_nt: TGTACCAGCAGTCTTAGCGGTGGGGAGGGAACAGATACGCAGTATTTT

d_call: NA
clone_size: NA
j_call: TRBJ2-6
v_call: TRBV20-1
cdr3_aa: CSASSDPVVSGANVLTF
cdr3_nt: TGCAGTGCTAGCTCCGACCCAGTTGTCTCTGGGGCCAACGTCCTGACTTTC

d_call: NA
clone_size: many
j_call: TRBJ2-3
v_call: TRBV11-1
cdr3_aa: CASSLGGNVDTQYF
cdr3_nt: TGTGCCAGCAGCTTGGGCGGGAATGTCGATACGCAGTATTTT

d_call: NA
clone_size: few
j_call: TRBJ1-5
v_call: TRBV6-5
cdr3_aa: CASIYSGTAYINQPQHF
cdr3_nt: TGTGCCAGCATTTACTCTGGGACGGCGTATATCAATCAGCCCCAGCATTTT

d_call: TRBD1
clone_size: NA
j_call: TRBJ2-7
v_call: TRBV11-1
cdr3_aa: CASSFGTGLQEQYF
cdr3_nt: TGTGCCAGCAGCTTCGGGACAGGGTTACAAGAGCAGTACTTC

d_call: NA
clone_size: many
j_call: TRBJ2-1
v_call: TRBV7-9
cdr3_aa: CASSLAGGDNEQFF
cdr3_nt: TGTGCCAGCAGCTTAGCGGGGGGAGACAATGAGCAGTTCTTC